This T cell receptor (beta chain) was obtained from a study of shared clonotypes between healthy human individuals. Here immunoSEQ multiplex PCR was the method, and the copy in TCRdb shows in-frame clones only, minus some. The data contain about 1.5 million clones, roughly 96% of them seen just once; the ten biggest clones take up over 1%. Study-wide points: It was the non-shared clonotypes that had lower generation probabilities than clonotypes shared by all four donors.

Comments on this clone: The antigen remains unidentified.

The CDR3 consists of 16 residues. V was trimmed by 3 bases and J by 4 bases, leaving 16 bases between them. The germline CDR1 and CDR2 sequences are SGHKS and YYEKEE (reference sequence). The split of CD4+ cells yielded CD45RA+ naive and CD45RA-negative memory subsets. This sequence joins TRBV5-5 and TRBJ2-2, with D perhaps TRBD2 (7 bases). Sequencing was performed on naive CD4+ T cells sorted from blood. Subset described: CD45RA+ positively selected. This clonotype originated in a man younger than 45 in good health. The CDR3 protein is CASSSSGGLGTGELFF. The CDR3 region has the DNA TGTGCCAGCAGCTCCTCCGGGGGGCTCGGCACCGGGGAGCTGTTTTTT.